This T cell receptor (beta chain) came from a study of T-cell memory formation after mild COVID-19. UMIs and sample barcodes were carried by the TCR alpha and TCR beta cDNA libraries that 5'RACE produced using constant-segment primers. TCRdb redid the calling of the 5' RACE reads with MiXCR, one entry per CDR3 protein. Here the sample spans about 240,000 distinct CDR3 sequences, 8% to 10% being singletons. V dropped 3 bases and J dropped 6; count of bases not matched to a gene: 8. The length of the CDR3 is 15 residues. Germline CDR1 reads SGHRS; CDR2 reads YFSETQ. This clonotype was picked up a small number of times. Its cognate antigen is unknown. Study results and caveats: Contracting clones from day 15 to 85 showed balanced CD4/CD8; later expanders favored CD4+. Prior to infection, memory already included some responding clones, suggesting cross-reactive memory joined. What remained unconfirmed was the SARS-CoV-2 specificity of second-wave clones peaking on day 37.

This sequence was found in a man in his late teens or twenties who had mild COVID-19 (a few samples of this study predate the infection). Cell type and time point are not known. Sequencing was carried out using PBMCs or a T cell subset sorted from them (not recorded which). The chain joins TRBV5-1 to TRBJ1-4; 7 nucleotides agree with TRBD1. In nucleotides, the CDR3 is TGCGCCAGCAGCTCGGATCCGACAGGGTATGAAAAACTGTTTTTT. This sequence encodes CASSSDPTGYEKLFF.